This is a list of T cell receptor beta chains from one sample in a study of shared clonotypes between healthy human individuals. Clones were sequenced by immunoSEQ multiplex PCR, and TCRdb holds only the in-frame ones, with some missing. The profile shows 2 million to 2.5 million clones, about 90% of them singletons. The sequencing sample was made of naive CD4+ T cells from PBMCs. These receptors were taken from a man in his late teens or twenties in good health. Some clones in this sample may be carry-over from other donors' samples. Both conserved end residues are part of each CDR3.

j_gene,v_gene,CDR3aa
TRBJ2-3,TRBV29-1,CSVGITPGPTDTQYF
TRBJ2-7,TRBV29-1,CSVEDVRYEQYF
TRBJ2-7,TRBV28,CASGSLPSYEQYF
TRBJ1-1,TRBV5-1,CASSLGLAANTEAFF
TRBJ2-7,TRBV5-3,CARSLGPGQGYEQYF
TRBJ1-6,TRBV28,CASTPLTGTGVNSPLHF
.,TRBV19,CASSIKGEQYF
TRBJ2-2,TRBV7-9,CASYRPGGELFF
TRBJ2-3,TRBV15,CATEGSGSRADTQYF
TRBJ1-1,TRBV28,CASSETPNTEAFF
TRBJ1-2,TRBV6-6,CASSYSDPRSYGYTF
TRBJ1-5,TRBV2,CASSEREGLSNQPQHF
TRBJ2-2,TRBV29-1,CSVEDRKGVGRGGELFF
TRBJ2-2,TRBV29-1,CSVRGVANTGELFF
TRBJ2-7,TRBV28,CASSTDKVARGGILYF
TRBJ2-1,TRBV7-6,CASSQRTSGDYNEQFF
TRBJ2-7,TRBV18,CASSGGAYEQYF
TRBJ2-7,TRBV5-1,CASSLGQGPHEQYF
TRBJ2-6,TRBV11-2,CASSFEGVSGANVLTF
TRBJ2-3,TRBV28,CASSLDPTDTQYF
TRBJ1-2,TRBV18,CASSPWGVTYGYTF
TRBJ1-2,TRBV28,CASSSPDRVWGEGRGYTF
TRBJ2-7,TRBV7-9,CASSLGRSSYEQYF
TRBJ2-2,TRBV10-3,CAISELAGQNTGELFF
TRBJ2-1,TRBV10-3,CAISESSSYNEQFF
TRBJ2-1,TRBV7-6,CASSSRLAGKHEQFF
TRBJ2-7,TRBV7-3,CASSLDASGSYEQYF
TRBJ2-5,TRBV20-1,CSALVETQYF
TRBJ2-6,TRBV19,CASSIFAGVYSGANVLTF
TRBJ2-7,TRBV11-3,CASSAGERTTNSYEQYF
TRBJ2-7,TRBV6-5,CASSEGGEEQYF
TRBJ1-2,TRBV28,CASSDNTGRVYGYTF
TRBJ2-3,TRBV7-2,CASSLGTSGRAGDTQYF
TRBJ1-3,TRBV11-2,CASSLRTWTGSGNTIYF
TRBJ2-3,TRBV27,CASSLIPTSGEDTQYF
TRBJ2-5,TRBV13,CASSSQRLAQETQYF
TRBJ2-1,TRBV5-1,CASSYPGSTGGLFPGRAGYNEQFF
TRBJ2-2,TRBV30,CAWTIGGAAGELFF
TRBJ1-2,TRBV11-2,CASSLDLGSYGYTF
TRBJ2-2,TRBV28,CASGWGAGELFF
TRBJ2-7,TRBV18,CASSPLQEEQYF
TRBJ2-4,TRBV6-1,CASSVPSTGGIQYF
TRBJ2-7,TRBV5-1,CASRLPGQGVEQYF
TRBJ1-5,TRBV7-8,CASSFSGTGNQPQHF
TRBJ2-7,TRBV18,CASSQRDPPSEQYF
TRBJ2-7,TRBV2,CASSDWARLAGGYEQYF
TRBJ2-2,TRBV14,CASSQELAGSGELFF
TRBJ1-3,TRBV27,CASSLFGHGGGNTIYF
TRBJ2-3,TRBV4-3,CASSQVYAARTDTQYF
TRBJ2-1,TRBV6-1,CASSEPRRRTSGSDEQFF
TRBJ1-2,TRBV28,CASSLEGRGYTF
TRBJ1-2,TRBV6-1,CASSEGAVYYGYTF
TRBJ2-7,TRBV19,CASSRKGAQYEQYF
TRBJ2-1,TRBV5-1,CASSPPGTSGSNEQFF
TRBJ1-2,TRBV2,CASKFGREDYGYTF
TRBJ1-5,TRBV30,CAWSWQGSQPQHF